This entry is about one TCR beta chain. Its specificity is not known. Sorts that each held 300,000 cells were run in triplicate for every CD8+ T cell subset. The data stem from a study of CXCR3-negative and CXCR3-positive naive CD8 T cells. Carrying UMI labels, the TRB cDNA libraries were prepared through 5' RACE. TCRdb reprocessed the 5' RACE reads and stores each CDR3 protein as one record, lacking DNA. Here the sample table reports 75,000 to 100,000 distinct CDR3 sequences. The length of the CDR3 is 15 residues. Germline loops: CDR1 DFQATT, CDR2 SNEGSKA (reference sequence). General observations from the study: Naive cells positive for CXCR3 carried more hydrophobic TRB CDR3s than CXCR3-negative ones. Similar TRBV-TRBJ gene usage was seen in naive CXCR3-negative and CXCR3-positive cells, but not in memory cells.

This clonotype originated in a human donor in good health. Some clones in this sample may be carry-over from other donors' samples. The chain has TRBV20-1 and TRBJ2-7; TCRdb proposes TRBD2, but this gene call is untestable without DNA. The source material was naive CXCR3+ CD8+ T cells from blood. Subset here: CD45RO-CCR7+CD27+CD95- naive CD8+ T cells expressing CXCR3 (TNR3+). CDR3 loop: CSARDHIAGDYEQYF.